What follows are 21 T cell receptor beta chains derived from one specimen sequenced in a study of long-term antiretroviral therapy in people with HIV. Samples were assayed with immunoSEQ v3.0 at survey level. Here immunoSEQ multiplex PCR was the method, and the copy in TCRdb shows in-frame clones only, minus some. Of roughly 38,000 clones listed, approximately 80% are singletons. Sequencing used unsorted PBMCs, obtained 3.4 years after starting antiretroviral therapy. The receptors shown here come from a man aged 25 to 45 with HIV.

The chain combines TRBV20-1 with TRBJ1-4, with a possible D match to TRBD1 (5 bases). The CDR3 sequence is 10 residues long. Trimming removed 3 bases from V and 11 bases from J, with 7 bases in between. The germline V gene encodes CDR1 DFQATT and CDR2 SNEGSKA (reference sequence). CDR3: CSASGAKLFF. For the CDR3, the DNA is TGCAGTGCTAGCGGGGCGAAACTGTTTTTT.

The chain carries TRBV9 and TRBJ2-7; 9 nucleotides agree with TRBD1. With V trimmed by 4 bases and J by 6 bases, 8 bases remained unmatched. The CDR3 covers 14 residues. CDR1 and CDR2 from the germline V gene are SGDLS and YYNGEE. The CDR3 DNA sequence: TGTGCCAGCAGCCTTACCACAGGGGGCGGCGAGCAGTACTTC. It codes for CASSLTTGGGEQYF.

DNA for the CDR3: TGTGCCAGCAGCGGACGCACAGATACGCAGTATTTT. This sequence encodes CASSGRTDTQYF. The gene calls are TRBV7-2 and TRBJ2-3; D is uncertain. This CDR3 is built from 12 residues. Germline V gene data show CDR1 as SGHTA and CDR2 as FQGNSA. Trimming stripped 5 bases from V and 1 base from J, with 4 bases between.

CDR3 in DNA: TGTGCCAGTAGCCCGACTAGCGGAGAGCAGTTCTTC. The encoded protein is CASSPTSGEQFF. The chain combines TRBV19 with TRBJ2-1, with 9 bases identical to TRBD2. The germline V gene has CDR1 LNHDA and CDR2 SQIVND (reference sequence). V lost 6 bases and J lost 10; bases outside the gene matches: 4. The CDR3 contains 12 residues. Drawing the rest from reference TRBV19 and TRBJ2-1, the complete variable domain is DGGITQSPKYLFRKEGQNVTLSCEQNLNHDAMYWYRQDPGQGLRLIYYSQIVNDFQKGDIAEGYSVSREKKESFPLTVTSAQKNPTAFYLCASSPTSGEQFFGPGTRLTVL.

The chain joins TRBV5-6 to TRBJ1-5; D remains unclear. This CDR3 is built from 16 residues. Germline V gene lookup returns CDR1 SGHDT and CDR2 YYEEEE. V was trimmed by 5 bases and J by 4 bases, leaving 19 bases between them. The CDR3: CASSYRVVGRNQPQHF. CDR3 nucleotides: TGTGCCAGCAGTTACCGGGTCGTGGGTCGGAATCAGCCCCAGCATTTT.

This clone was seen a single time. This rearrangement joins TRBV10-3 to TRBJ2-7; 8 bases are a match to TRBD2. CDR1 is ENHRY and CDR2 is SYGVKD in the germline V gene. The V and J ends lost 0 bases and 5 bases, in that order; junction bases with no gene match: 6. The CDR3 contains 15 residues. This CDR3 is CAISESLGLVHEQYF. The CDR3 DNA reads TGTGCCATCAGTGAGTCTTTGGGACTAGTCCACGAGCAGTACTTC.

J is TRBJ2-7 and V is TRBV2; D unresolved. This CDR3 contains 12 residues. In germline, CDR1 is SNHLY, CDR2 FYNNEI. V lost 6 bases to trimming and J lost 5 bases, with 11 bases between them. DNA for the CDR3: TGTGCCAGCAGGACCACCCCTCACGAGCAGTACTTC. This translates into CASRTTPHEQYF.

V and J are TRBV5-1 and TRBJ2-2, with D uncertain. Trimming left V 1 base short and J 1 base short, with 8 bases between. Per the germline V gene, CDR1 is SGHRS and CDR2 is YFSETQ. CDR3 size: 15 residues. CDR3 nucleotide sequence: TGCGCCAGCAGCTTGTCGACCATGAACACCGGGGAGCTGTTTTTT. This codes for CASSLSTMNTGELFF.

The chain combines TRBV10-3 with TRBJ1-1; D call uncertain. The germline V gene has CDR1 ENHRY and CDR2 SYGVKD. Deletions cut 3 bases from V and 2 bases from J, with 10 bases between. The CDR3 sequence is 14 residues long. The CDR3 is CAISEKVVNTEAFF. CDR3 nucleotide sequence: TGTGCCATCAGTGAAAAAGTCGTTAACACTGAAGCTTTCTTT.

The V call is TRBV2, the J call TRBJ1-4; D not resolved. The CDR3 runs 11 residues. Germline CDR1 SNHLY, CDR2 FYNNEI. Trimming removed 5 bases at V and 4 bases at J, with 2 bases between. The CDR3 DNA sequence: TGTGCCAGCAGTTTTAATGAAAAACTGTTTTTT. Its protein is CASSFNEKLFF.

The chain combines TRBV4-3 with TRBJ2-3; D is uncertain. With 2 bases removed from V and 3 bases from J, the gap between germline ends came to 9 bases. Germline V gene lookup returns CDR1 LGHNA and CDR2 YSLEER. CDR3 size: 14 residues. CDR3 bases: TGCGCCAGCAGCCAATCCTTAGGGACAGATACGCAGTATTTT. This translates into CASSQSLGTDTQYF.

This clone was counted only a few times. The chain couples TRBV15 to TRBJ1-2; D is unclear. Trimming cost V 0 bases and J 8 bases, with 16 bases left between them. The CDR3 has 15 residues. CDR1 is LNHNV and CDR2 is YYDKDF in the germline V gene (reference sequence). The CDR3 loop reads CATSRDFPSPGGYTF. The CDR3 nucleotides read TGTGCCACCAGCAGAGATTTCCCTTCCCCCGGGGGCTACACCTTC.

This chain links TRBV6-7 with TRBJ2-1; TRBD2 might be the D (5 bases). Being an ORF, TRBV6-7 has a function that is uncertain. V was cut by 0 bases and J by 4 bases, with 19 bases left in between. This CDR3 has 18 amino acids. The CDR3 reads CASSYSGIGRRKYNEQFF. CDR3 nucleotide sequence: TGTGCCAGCAGTTACTCGGGGATCGGGCGGAGGAAATACAATGAGCAGTTCTTC.

The V call is TRBV5-6, the J call TRBJ2-7, with D possibly being TRBD1 (5 bases). V shed 9 bases and J shed 2 bases, with 12 bases lying between them. The germline V gene encodes CDR1 SGHDT and CDR2 YYEEEE. The CDR3 is 12 residues long. The CDR3 bases are TGTGCCATTACGGACACCCCCTACGAGCAGTACTTC. Residues: CAITDTPYEQYF.

The rearrangement joins TRBV5-1 to TRBJ2-7; TRBD2 matches 8 bases. CDR3 length: 18 amino acids. V dropped 3 bases and J dropped 5; count of bases not matched to a gene: 19. Germline values: CDR1 SGHRS, CDR2 YFSETQ. The CDR3 region has the DNA TGCGCCAGCAGCTCCCCATCACTAACTAGCGGACCCCCCCACGAGCAGTACTTC. Its translation is CASSSPSLTSGPPHEQYF.

This chain joins TRBV4-1 and TRBJ2-1, with 14 bases aligning to TRBD2. Losses at the gene ends were 1 base for V and 3 bases for J; bases not matched to a gene: 2. The germline CDR1 and CDR2 sequences are MGHRA and YSYEKL. The CDR3 extends over 17 amino acids. The CDR3 DNA sequence: TGCGCCAGCAGCCAAGGGGGACTAGCGGGAGACTACAATGAGCAGTTCTTC. It codes for CASSQGGLAGDYNEQFF.

This clone occurred once. The chain couples TRBV27 to TRBJ2-6; possible D gene TRBD1, 5 bases. The germline gives CDR1 MNHEY, CDR2 SMNVEV (reference sequence). The length of the CDR3 is 15 residues. V gave up 5 bases and J gave up 1 base, with 9 bases separating them. In DNA form, the CDR3 reads TGTGCCAGCAGTCTGTCAGGGTCTGGGGCCAACGTCCTGACTTTC. It encodes CASSLSGSGANVLTF.

The CDR3 DNA follows: TGTGCCAGCAGCACGGGGGGTGTGAATCAGCCCCAGCATTTT. As protein: CASSTGGVNQPQHF. V and J are TRBV21-1 and TRBJ1-5. TRBV21-1 is a recognized pseudogene. The CDR3 totals 14 residues.

CDR3 sequence (DNA): TGTGCCATCAGGGGGACCAACAATGAGCAGTTCTTC. Its translation is CAIRGTNNEQFF. The rearrangement uses TRBV10-3 and TRBJ2-1, with D perhaps assigned TRBD1 or TRBD2 (5 bases each). This CDR3 has 12 residues. The germline V and J ends were trimmed by 6 bases and 5 bases, with 8 bases remaining between them. Germline-derived CDR1 and CDR2 are ENHRY and SYGVKD.

This sequence joins TRBV27 and TRBJ2-2; perhaps TRBD2 as D (6 bases). The length of the CDR3 is 15 residues. Germline values: CDR1 MNHEY, CDR2 SMNVEV (reference sequence). V was trimmed by 2 bases and J by 7 bases, leaving 14 bases between them. The DNA for the CDR3 is TGTGCCAGCAGTTTAATTACGGGAGCGGACGGGGAGCTGTTTTTT. Its translation is CASSLITGADGELFF.

This chain connects TRBV7-9 to TRBJ2-1; 11 positions match TRBD2. The V gene's germline CDR1 is SEHNR and CDR2 FQNEAQ (reference sequence). CDR3 size: 15 residues. V lost 4 bases and J lost 10; bases outside the gene matches: 9. Here the CDR3 reads CASSSDLAGGLEQFF. The CDR3 DNA follows: TGTGCCAGCAGCTCGGATCTAGCGGGGGGCCTGGAGCAGTTCTTC.